This TCR beta chain was retrieved from a study of cytomegalovirus exposure and HLA in healthy donors. The overall study: There were 117 million unique TCR beta sequences, drawn from roughly 200 million T cells, in an earlier analysis.

Findings of the study overall: According to reports, the classifier identified cytomegalovirus status with high specificity and sensitivity. It was about 150 TCR beta chains that were listed as cytomegalovirus-associated.

The J segment lost 6 bases and the V segment lost 0 bases, leaving 8 bases of the junction unmatched. The germline V gene has CDR1 SGDLS and CDR2 YYNGEE. The CDR3 length is 15 residues. In regard to this clone: The antigen is unknown.

The PCR had 60 Vbeta and 13 Jbeta primers. The repertoire was sequenced with immunoSEQ multiplex PCR; TCRdb's copy has only in-frame clones and lacks some. The table records around 150,000 clones, over 70% of them present only once. V usage is TRBV9 and J usage is TRBJ1-2, with 7 nucleotides matching TRBD1. The sequenced sample was PBMCs. The sequence was obtained from a man aged 25 to 40 in good health and CMV-seronegative. CDR3 protein: CASSVGKGGWHGYTF. In DNA form, the CDR3 reads TGTGCCAGCAGCGTAGGGAAAGGGGGCTGGCATGGCTACACCTTC.